This T cell receptor (beta chain) derives from a study of blood T cell repertoires in COVID-19. Ages ranged from about 18 to 89 years, with residence in around 24 US areas. Repertoires were generated with immunoSEQ multiplex PCR, while TCRdb's copy carries only in-frame clones and drops some. This table holds 300,000 to 400,000 clones, 80% to 90% found once. The CDR3 has 13 amino acids. Deletions cut 2 bases from V and 2 bases from J, with 6 bases between. The germline V gene has CDR1 SGHTA and CDR2 FQGNSA. The receptor was derived from a man between 25 and 39 years old who had recovered from COVID-19. The rearrangement joins TRBV7-2 to TRBJ1-1; D remains ambiguous. The sequencing sample was made of PBMCs or T cells enriched from blood (not recorded which). Here the CDR3 DNA reads TGTGCCAGCAGCTTACGGTCAAACACTGAAGCTTTCTTT. Protein product: CASSLRSNTEAFF.